This record looks at one TCR beta chain sequence and its context. This entry belongs to a study of blood T cell repertoires in COVID-19. Trimming pared 4 bases from V and 7 bases from J, leaving 17 bases between. The CDR3 consists of 15 residues. Germline CDR1 SGHRS, CDR2 YFSETQ. Profiling relied on immunoSEQ multiplex PCR, and the TCRdb table lists in-frame clones only, not all of them. The data show 350,000 to 400,000 clones, with 91% seen just once and over 0.7% held by the top ten. This receptor was identified in a middle-aged woman who had been exposed to COVID-19. The chain combines TRBV5-1 with TRBJ1-4; weak D call: TRBD1 (6 bases). The material sequenced was PBMCs or T cells enriched from blood (not recorded which). CDR3 sequence (DNA): TGCGCCAGCAGCGACACAGGGCTTGACGTTGAAAAACTGTTTTTT. Residues: CASSDTGLDVEKLFF.